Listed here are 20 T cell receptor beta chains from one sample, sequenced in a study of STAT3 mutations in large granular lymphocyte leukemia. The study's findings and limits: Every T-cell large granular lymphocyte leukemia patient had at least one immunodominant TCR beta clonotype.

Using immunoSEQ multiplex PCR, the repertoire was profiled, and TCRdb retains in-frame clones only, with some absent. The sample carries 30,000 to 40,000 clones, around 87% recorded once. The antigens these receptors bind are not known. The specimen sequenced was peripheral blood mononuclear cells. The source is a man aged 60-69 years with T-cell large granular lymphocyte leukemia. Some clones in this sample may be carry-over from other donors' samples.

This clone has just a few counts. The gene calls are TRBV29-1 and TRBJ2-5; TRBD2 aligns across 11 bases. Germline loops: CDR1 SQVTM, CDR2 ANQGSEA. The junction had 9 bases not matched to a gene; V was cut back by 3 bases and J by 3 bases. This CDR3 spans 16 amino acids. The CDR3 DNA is TGCAGCGTTGATCTAGCGGGAGGATTGTGGGAAGAGACCCAGTACTTC. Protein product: CSVDLAGGLWEETQYF.

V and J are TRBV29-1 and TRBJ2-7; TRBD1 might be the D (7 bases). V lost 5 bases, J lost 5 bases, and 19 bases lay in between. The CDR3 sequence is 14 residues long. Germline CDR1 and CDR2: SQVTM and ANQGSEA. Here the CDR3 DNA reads TGCAGCGTTCAGGGGGGTCGGCAGGGGGACGAGCAGTACTTC. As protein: CSVQGGRQGDEQYF.

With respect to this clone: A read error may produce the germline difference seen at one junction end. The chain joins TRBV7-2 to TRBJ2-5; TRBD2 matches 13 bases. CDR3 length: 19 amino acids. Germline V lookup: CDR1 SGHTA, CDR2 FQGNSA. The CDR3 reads CASSSRLAGGAGVGEIQYF. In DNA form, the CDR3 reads TGTGCCAGCAGCTCCCGACTAGCGGGAGGTGCAGGAGTAGGAGAGATCCAGTACTTC. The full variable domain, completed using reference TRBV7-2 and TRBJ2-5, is GAGVSQSPSNKVTEKGKDVELRCDPISGHTALYWYRQSLGQGLEFLIYFQGNSAPDKSGLPSDRFSAERTGGSVSTLTIQRTQQEDSAVYLCASSSRLAGGAGVGEIQYFGPGTRLLVL.

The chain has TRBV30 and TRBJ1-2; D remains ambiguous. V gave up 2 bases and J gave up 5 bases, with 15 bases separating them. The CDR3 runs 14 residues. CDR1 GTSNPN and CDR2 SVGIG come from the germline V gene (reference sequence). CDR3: CAWSQRGGRYGYTF. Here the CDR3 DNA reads TGTGCCTGGAGTCAACGTGGAGGGAGGTATGGCTACACCTTC.

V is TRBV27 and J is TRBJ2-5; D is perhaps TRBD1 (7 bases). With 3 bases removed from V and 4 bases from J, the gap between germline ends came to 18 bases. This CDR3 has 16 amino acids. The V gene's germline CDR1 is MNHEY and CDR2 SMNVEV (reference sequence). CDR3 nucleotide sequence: TGTGCCAGCAGTTTGCGTCGCCAGGGGGGTTTAGAGACCCAGTACTTC. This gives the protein CASSLRRQGGLETQYF.

The CDR3 loop is CASSRLAARTTQETQYF. The CDR3 nucleotides are TGCGCCAGCAGTAGACTAGCGGCCCGGACAACCCAAGAGACCCAGTACTTC. The chain uses TRBV10-2 and TRBJ2-5, with 9 nucleotides matching TRBD2. Germline assignment: CDR1 WSHSY and CDR2 SAAADI. V lost 5 bases to trimming and J lost 1 base; unmatched junction nucleotides: 11. This CDR3 has 17 residues.

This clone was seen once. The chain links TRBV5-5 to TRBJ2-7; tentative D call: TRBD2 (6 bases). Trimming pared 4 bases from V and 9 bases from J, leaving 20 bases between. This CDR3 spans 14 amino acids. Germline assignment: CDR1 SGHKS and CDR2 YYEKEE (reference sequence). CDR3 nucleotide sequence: TGTGCCAGCAGCATTTCGGGGACTCCGCAAGGGCAGTACTTC. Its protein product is CASSISGTPQGQYF.

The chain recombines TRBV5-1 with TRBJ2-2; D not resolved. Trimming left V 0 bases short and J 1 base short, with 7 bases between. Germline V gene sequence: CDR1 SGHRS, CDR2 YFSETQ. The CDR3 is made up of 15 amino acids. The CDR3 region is CASSLGLENTGELFF. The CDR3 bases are TGCGCCAGCAGCTTGGGGCTAGAGAACACCGGGGAGCTGTTTTTT. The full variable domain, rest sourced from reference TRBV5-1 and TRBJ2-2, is KAGVTQTPRYLIKTRGQQVTLSCSPISGHRSVSWYQQTPGQGLQFLFEYFSETQRNKGNFPGRFSGRQFSNSRSEMNVSTLELGDSALYLCASSLGLENTGELFFGEGSRLTVL.

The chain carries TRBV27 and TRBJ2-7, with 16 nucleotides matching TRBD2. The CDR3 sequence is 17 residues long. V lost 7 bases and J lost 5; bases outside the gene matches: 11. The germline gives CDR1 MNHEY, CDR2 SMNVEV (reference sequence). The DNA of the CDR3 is TGTGCCAGCACTGGGACTAGCGGGAGGGCCCAGAGGAACGAGCAGTACTTC. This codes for CASTGTSGRAQRNEQYF.

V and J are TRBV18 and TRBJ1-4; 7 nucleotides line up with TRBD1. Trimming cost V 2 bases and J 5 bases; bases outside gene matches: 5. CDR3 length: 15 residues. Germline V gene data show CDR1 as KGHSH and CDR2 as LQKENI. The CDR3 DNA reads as TGTGCCAGCTCACCATGGGAACAGGGGAATGAAAAACTGTTTTTT. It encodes CASSPWEQGNEKLFF.

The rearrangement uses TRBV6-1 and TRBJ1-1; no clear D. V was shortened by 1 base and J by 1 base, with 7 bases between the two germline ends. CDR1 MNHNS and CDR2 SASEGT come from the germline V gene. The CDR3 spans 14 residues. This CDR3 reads CASSEGEPNTEAFF. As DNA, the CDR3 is TGTGCCAGCAGTGAAGGGGAACCGAACACTGAAGCTTTCTTT.

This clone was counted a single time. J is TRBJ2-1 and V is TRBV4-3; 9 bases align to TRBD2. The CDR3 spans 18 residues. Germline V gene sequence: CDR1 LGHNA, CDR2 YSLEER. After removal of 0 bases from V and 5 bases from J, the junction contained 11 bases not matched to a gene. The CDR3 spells CASSQDLGAWTSDNEQFF. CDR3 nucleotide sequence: TGCGCCAGCAGCCAAGATCTTGGGGCCTGGACTAGCGACAATGAGCAGTTCTTC.

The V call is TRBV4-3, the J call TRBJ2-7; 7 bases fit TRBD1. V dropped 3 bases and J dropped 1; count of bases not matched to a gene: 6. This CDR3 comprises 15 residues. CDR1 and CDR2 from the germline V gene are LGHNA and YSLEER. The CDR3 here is CASSHRTGDSYEQYF. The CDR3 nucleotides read TGCGCCAGCAGCCACCGTACAGGGGATTCCTACGAGCAGTACTTC.

CDR3 coding DNA: TGCGCCAGCAGCTTGGGGACAGGCCTGCCGCCCCAGCATTTT. This translates into CASSLGTGLPPQHF. This chain joins TRBV10-2 and TRBJ1-5; 8 nucleotides align to TRBD1. The junction had 10 bases not matched to a gene; V was cut back by 6 bases and J by 9 bases. The V gene's germline CDR1 is WSHSY and CDR2 SAAADI. This CDR3 region has 14 residues.

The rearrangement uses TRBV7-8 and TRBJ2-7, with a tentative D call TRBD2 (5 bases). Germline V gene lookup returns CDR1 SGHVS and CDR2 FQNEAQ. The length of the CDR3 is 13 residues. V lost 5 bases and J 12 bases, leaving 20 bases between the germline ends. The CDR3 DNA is TGTGCCAGCAGCGCCGACTTGGACTCAGTCTCGTACTTC. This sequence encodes CASSADLDSVSYF.

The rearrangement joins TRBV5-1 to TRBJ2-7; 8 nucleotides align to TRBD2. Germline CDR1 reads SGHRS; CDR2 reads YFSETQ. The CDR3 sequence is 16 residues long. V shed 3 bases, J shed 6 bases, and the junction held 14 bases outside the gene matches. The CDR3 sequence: CASSSGPPLAESEQYF. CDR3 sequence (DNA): TGCGCCAGCAGCTCAGGGCCCCCACTAGCGGAGTCCGAGCAGTACTTC.

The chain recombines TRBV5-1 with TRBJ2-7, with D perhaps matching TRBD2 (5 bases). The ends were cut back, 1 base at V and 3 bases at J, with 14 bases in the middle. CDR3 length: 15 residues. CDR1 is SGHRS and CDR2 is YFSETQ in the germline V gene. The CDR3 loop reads CASSLRGQVGYEQYF. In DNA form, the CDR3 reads TGCGCCAGCAGCTTGAGAGGGCAGGTGGGCTACGAGCAGTACTTC.

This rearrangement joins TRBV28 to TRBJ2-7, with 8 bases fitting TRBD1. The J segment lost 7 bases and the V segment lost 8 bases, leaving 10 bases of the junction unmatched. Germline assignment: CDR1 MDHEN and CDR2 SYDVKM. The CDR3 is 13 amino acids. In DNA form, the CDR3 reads TGTGCCAGCCAGGGGGCCGTTAGGTTAGAGCAGTACTTC. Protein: CASQGAVRLEQYF.

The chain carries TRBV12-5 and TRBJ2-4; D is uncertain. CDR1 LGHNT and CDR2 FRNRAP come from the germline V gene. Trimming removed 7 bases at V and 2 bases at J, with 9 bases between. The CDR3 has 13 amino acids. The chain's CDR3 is CASAQAPKNIQYF. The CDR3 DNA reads TGTGCTAGTGCCCAGGCCCCCAAAAACATTCAGTACTTC.

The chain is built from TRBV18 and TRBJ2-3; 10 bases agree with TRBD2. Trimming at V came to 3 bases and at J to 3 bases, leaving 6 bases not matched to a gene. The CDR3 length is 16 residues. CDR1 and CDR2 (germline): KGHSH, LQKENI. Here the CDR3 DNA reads TGTGCCAGCTCACCGTCTCAGACTAGCGGGACAGATACGCAGTATTTT. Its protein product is CASSPSQTSGTDTQYF. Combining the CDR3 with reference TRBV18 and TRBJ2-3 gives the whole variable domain NAGVMQNPRHLVRRRGQEARLRCSPMKGHSHVYWYRQLPEEGLKFMVYLQKENIIDESGMPKERFSAEFPKEGPSILRIQQVVRGDSAAYFCASSPSQTSGTDTQYFGPGTRLTVL.